These 10 T cell receptor beta chains were sequenced from one sample in a study of beta chain features in type 1 diabetes. TCRB transcripts that were expressed got sequenced, as all of the isolated RNA had been reverse transcribed. TCRdb keeps only in-frame clones here, not all; method: immunoSEQ multiplex PCR. The data show 400,000 to 450,000 clones, approximately 15% seen once. The sample was naive CD4+ T cells from blood. Source of these receptors: a man under 40 in good health.

This clone came up a few times. This chain joins TRBV19 and TRBJ1-5; no definite D call. This CDR3 has 16 amino acids. Deletions cut 4 bases from V and 3 bases from J, with 16 bases between. Per germline, CDR1 LNHDA and CDR2 SQIVND (reference sequence). Here the CDR3 reads CASSSRGRPSNQPQHF. CDR3 bases: TGTGCCAGTAGTAGTCGCGGCAGGCCTTCCAATCAGCCCCAGCATTTT.

In this sample, this clone turned up a few times. The J gene is TRBJ2-1, the V gene TRBV9; D is uncertain. Trimming took 4 bases from V and 0 from J, leaving 8 bases between them. This CDR3 region has 14 residues. CDR1 and CDR2 from the germline V gene are SGDLS and YYNGEE. The CDR3 sequence: CASSPLGSYNEQFF. The CDR3 nucleotides read TGTGCCAGCAGCCCCCTGGGCTCCTACAATGAGCAGTTCTTC.

This chain links TRBV18 with TRBJ2-5, with D hard to call. V was cut by 3 bases and J by 0 bases, with 8 bases left in between. Germline CDR1 and CDR2: KGHSH and LQKENI. The length of the CDR3 is 14 residues. This chain's CDR3 is CASSPPGHQETQYF. The DNA of the CDR3 is TGTGCCAGCTCACCCCCCGGACACCAAGAGACCCAGTACTTC.

This clone was detected only a few times. The chain employs TRBV19 and TRBJ1-2; weak D call: TRBD1 (6 bases). This CDR3 contains 17 residues. The germline V gene encodes CDR1 LNHDA and CDR2 SQIVND (reference sequence). V was shortened by 3 bases and J by 4 bases, with 21 bases between the two germline ends. The CDR3 region has the DNA TGTGCCAGTAGTATTAGCGCTCGGGGGCGGCGTGTCTATGGCTACACCTTC. Amino acid sequence: CASSISARGRRVYGYTF.

This clone came up a few times. The CDR3, as DNA: TGTGCCAGCAGCTTAGATGCTAGCCCGGAGACCCAGTACTTC. This encodes CASSLDASPETQYF. V and J are TRBV7-9 and TRBJ2-5; D is possibly TRBD2 (5 bases). The germline gives CDR1 SEHNR, CDR2 FQNEAQ (reference sequence). CDR3 length: 14 residues. V was pared by 1 base and J by 5 bases, with 11 bases between.

The chain employs TRBV5-1 and TRBJ2-3; 7 bases are shared with TRBD1. Trimming took 0 bases from V and 3 from J; bases not matched to a gene: 7. The germline V gene has CDR1 SGHRS and CDR2 YFSETQ. The CDR3 spans 16 residues. DNA of the CDR3: TGCGCCAGCAGCTTGGCATCAGGGGGTTCGACAGATACGCAGTATTTT. This codes for CASSLASGGSTDTQYF.

This clone has just a few counts. The J gene is TRBJ2-1, the V gene TRBV29-1; 11 nucleotides line up with TRBD1. CDR1 SQVTM and CDR2 ANQGSEA come from the germline V gene. V lost 6 bases, J lost 7 bases, and 14 bases stayed unmatched. The CDR3 contains 16 residues. The CDR3 region is CSVLNRTGGIVNEQFF. CDR3 sequence (DNA): TGCAGCGTCCTTAACCGGACAGGGGGCATCGTTAATGAGCAGTTCTTC.

As DNA, the CDR3 is TGTGCCAGCAGCTTAAGGCTAGCGGGCGAGCAGTTCTTC. This codes for CASSLRLAGEQFF. V usage is TRBV7-9 and J usage is TRBJ2-1, with 8 bases that match TRBD2. CDR1 and CDR2 (germline): SEHNR, FQNEAQ (reference sequence). V lost 2 bases to trimming and J lost 10 bases; unmatched junction nucleotides: 4. The CDR3 runs to 13 residues.

This chain uses TRBV6-5 with TRBJ2-7, with unresolved D. V was cut by 5 bases and J by 8 bases, with 10 bases left in between. This CDR3 spans 11 amino acids. Per the germline V gene, CDR1 is MNHEY and CDR2 is SVGAGI. The CDR3 protein is CASSQAGQQYV. The CDR3 DNA is TGTGCCAGCAGTCAGGCCGGACAGCAGTACGTC.

The gene calls are TRBV29-1 and TRBJ1-1, with unresolved D. CDR1 is SQVTM and CDR2 is ANQGSEA in the germline V gene. CDR3 length: 13 residues. Trimming removed 4 bases at V and 1 base at J, with 10 bases between. As DNA, the CDR3 is TGCAGCGTTGTTAACGCCGCGAACACTGAAGCTTTCTTT. Translation gives CSVVNAANTEAFF. Complete variable domain (other parts from reference TRBV29-1 and TRBJ1-1): SAVISQKPSRDICQRGTSLTIQCQVDSQVTMMFWYRQQPGQSLTLIATANQGSEATYESGFVIDKFPISRPNLTFSTLTVSNMSPEDSSIYLCSVVNAANTEAFFGQGTRLTVV.